This T cell receptor beta chain was captured by sequencing in a study of T cell repertoires in cytomegalovirus infection (dated by TCRdb to 2018 to 2020). Background for the entire study: The peptide stimulations were aimed at well-studied HLA-B-restricted epitopes as well as recently identified HLA-C-restricted CMV epitopes, whose presentation resists viral immunomodulation. Because public TCR beta signatures pointed to carriage of CMV infection together with the matching HLA type, the HLA type of each donor mattered for the analysis.

The germline V gene supplies CDR1 MNHEY and CDR2 SVGEGT. The CDR3 numbers 15 residues from cysteine through phenylalanine. The entry retains the CDR3 DNA only, 45 bases that are in frame from base 1. V lost 2 bases and J lost 6 bases; the stretch between them is 14 bases long. This clonotype was counted a few times. Its antigen is not yet known. There are no base qualities to consult, and no much larger clone falls within one base. This sample was sequenced with an Illumina HiSeq 1500. TCRdb redid the processing of the public reads, applying fastp at Q25 and MiXCR, and retained in-frame beta chains. Each entry is one CDR3 protein sequence, shown with its most common DNA and genes. This sample has 650,000 to 850,000 distinct CDR3 sequences in its table, and roughly 29% of those were observed once. Roughly 14% of the sample belongs to the ten largest clones. What this sample's treatment or condition label stands for: in vitro stimulation with specific CMV peptide epitopes to enrich CMV-specific T cells.

Overall study outcomes, separate from this receptor: Carriers of CMV infection plus the relevant HLA type were discriminated by the cumulative frequency of public TCR beta family members in the study cohort and in an independent 352-donor cohort. In the ex vivo response, HLA-C-restricted CMV-specific TCR beta clonotypes were dominant, and in two of eight donors the single most frequent clonotype came from this HLA-C-restricted group.

The rearranged chain carries TRBV6-2 or TRBV6-3 and TRBJ2-1; the D gene is not confidently resolved. Specimen: cultured CD8+ T cells from PBMCs, collected from culture after CMV antigen stimulation. The TCR sequence derives from a human donor in good health (CMV status not recorded). Some clones in this sample may be carry-over from other donors' samples. The CDR3: CASSYRVGMTNEQFF. DNA sequence: TGTGCCAGCAGTTACCGCGTTGGGATGACCAATGAGCAGTTCTTC.